This T cell receptor beta chain was obtained from a study of T cell repertoires and HLA-DP antigens listed by TCRdb under 2018. The study in broad terms: Using HeLa cells transduced to present allogeneic HLA-DP, the study set up an in vitro model of CD4+ T cell alloreactivity. The two alloantigens modelled structurally similar versus dissimilar alloantigens, differing from self at one and ten peptide-binding groove amino acids, respectively. An average DNA input of about 0.2 ug was used for sorted CD137+CD4+ samples, compared with roughly 1,300 ng for pre-culture CD4+ samples. Of the three donors, two were male and one was female, and their ages ranged from the 18-to-29 age band up to the 60-to-69 age band. Summary of the overall study and its limitations: Separate analysis of naive and memory CD4+ repertoires was not performed. Limitations included only a few donors, a non-physiological HeLa antigen-presenting system, and the use of total CD4+ responder cells. Clones undetected before culture had an average cumulative frequency of 36.3% against one allele and 50.6% against the other. Sorted CD137+ cells showed similar clonality against both alloantigens, at around 0.36, which was much higher than the roughly 0.041 seen in pre-culture samples.

According to the germline V gene, CDR1 reads SGDLS and CDR2 reads YYNGEE. From the cysteine up to the phenylalanine, the CDR3 has a length of 14 residues. Just the 42-base CDR3 DNA is kept, in frame starting at base 1. Trimming costs V 2 bases and J 0 bases, and their ends lie 7 bases apart. Untouched CD4+ T cells were isolated from Ficoll-separated PBMC by magnetic bead negative selection, reaching an average purity of about 98%. Using magnetic beads, untouched CD4+ T cells were isolated from Ficoll-separated PBMC at roughly 98% purity, with only negligible CD8+ contamination. Peripheral blood mononuclear cells came from the buffy coats of a few healthy blood donors, who served as the study's donors. Each of the three donors was CMV seronegative. Genomic DNA was extracted with the DNeasy Blood & Tissue Kit. Genomic DNA from sorted CD137+CD4+ cells and from pre-culture CD4+ baseline samples of each subject was subjected to TCRB sequencing.

The immunoSEQ multiplex PCR, with forward primers for 54 TRBV segments and reverse primers for 13 TRBJ segments, was used to amplify TCRB CDR3 regions. Deep resolution, with a target of about 200,000 T cell genomes, was applied to the sequencing of pre-culture CD4+ samples. Sequencing of the amplicons on an Illumina HiSeq System generated 87 bp reads spanning the CDR3. Per the original workflow: Reads were corrected for PCR and sequencing errors, and CDR3 regions were defined by alignment to IMGT reference sequences. Template and unique rearrangement counts were estimated using synthetic template pools. Clonality was calculated as 1 minus Pielou's evenness. The Daley-Smith estimator was used to estimate richness. Morisita's index served as the measure of repertoire overlap. Clones present in cultured samples but not detected in the pre-culture repertoire of the same donor were defined as low-abundance clones. The table comes from immuneACCESS by way of TCRdb, which keeps in-frame sequences with V and J called. Part of the clones is missing from these tables; in studies checked, under half for an unresolved V gene and the rest for unknown reasons. V and J calls and clone size are as listed in that table; D and trimming were resolved from the DNA. Across this sample there are about 110,000 clones, with around 93% seen only once. Approximately 0.29% of the sample rests with the top ten.

For this clone: The clone's antigen remains unknown. Nothing much larger sits one base from this clone, and base qualities are not available.

The receptor comes from a woman between 18 and 29 years old in good health and CMV-seronegative. Sequencing used CD4+ T cells from PBMCs. Recombination connected TRBV9 to TRBJ2-3, with TRBD1 as a weak D call on 6 bases. The DNA sequence reads TGTGCCAGCAGCGTCGGACAGAGCACAGATACGCAGTATTTT. Protein translation: CASSVGQSTDTQYF.